Presented here are 2 T cell receptor beta chains from one specimen sequenced in a study of T cell repertoires in cytomegalovirus infection. Each CDR3 protein gets one entry after TCRdb re-called the reads with MiXCR. The profile shows around 260,000 distinct CDR3 sequences, roughly 9% of them singletons. The source material was PBMCs. The receptor source for this set is a human donor in good health (CMV status not recorded). Some clones in this sample may be carry-over from other donors' samples.

The table lists this clonotype with many counts. CDR3 nucleotide sequence: TGTGCCAGCAGTCCAATCCGGGGCAATCAGCCCCAGCATTTT. This codes for CASSPIRGNQPQHF. The chain joins TRBV6-1 to TRBJ1-5; D uncertain. This CDR3 comprises 14 residues. CDR1 is MNHNS, CDR2 SASEGT, per germline. The V and J ends lost 5 bases and 2 bases respectively, with 10 bases between them.

This clonotype was counted only a few times. The rearrangement links TRBV12-3 or TRBV12-4 to TRBJ2-7; tentative D call: TRBD1 (5 bases). Trimming removed 5 bases at V and 1 base at J, with 18 bases between. This CDR3 contains 16 residues. CDR3 nucleotides: TGTGCCAGCAGTCCCCCCCAGGGTAGGATGTCCTACGAGCAGTACTTC. Translating it yields CASSPPQGRMSYEQYF.